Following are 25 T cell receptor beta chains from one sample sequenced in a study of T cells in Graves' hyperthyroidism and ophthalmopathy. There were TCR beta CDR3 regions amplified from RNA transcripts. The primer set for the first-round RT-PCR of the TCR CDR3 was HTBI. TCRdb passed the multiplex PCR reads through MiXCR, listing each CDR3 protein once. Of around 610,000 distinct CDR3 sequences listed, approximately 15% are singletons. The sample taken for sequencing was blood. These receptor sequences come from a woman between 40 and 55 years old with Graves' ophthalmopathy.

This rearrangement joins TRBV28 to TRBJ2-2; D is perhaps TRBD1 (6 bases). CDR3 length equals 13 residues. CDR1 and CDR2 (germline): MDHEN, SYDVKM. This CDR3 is CASLGTNSGELFF. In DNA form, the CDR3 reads TGTGCATCACTCGGGACAAACTCCGGGGAGCTGTTTTTT.

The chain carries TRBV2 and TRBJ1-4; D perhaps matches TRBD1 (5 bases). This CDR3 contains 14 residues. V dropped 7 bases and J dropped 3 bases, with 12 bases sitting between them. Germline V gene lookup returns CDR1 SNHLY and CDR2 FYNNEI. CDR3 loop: CASKQTGPNEKLFF. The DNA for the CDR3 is TGTGCCAGCAAACAAACGGGGCCTAATGAAAAACTGTTTTTT.

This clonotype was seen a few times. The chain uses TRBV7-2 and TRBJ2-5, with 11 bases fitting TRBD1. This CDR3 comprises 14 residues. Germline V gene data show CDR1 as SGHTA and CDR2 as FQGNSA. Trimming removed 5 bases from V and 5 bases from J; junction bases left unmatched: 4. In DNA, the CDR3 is TGTGCCAGCAGCCGGACAGGGGGCGTTGAGACCCAGTACTTC. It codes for CASSRTGGVETQYF.

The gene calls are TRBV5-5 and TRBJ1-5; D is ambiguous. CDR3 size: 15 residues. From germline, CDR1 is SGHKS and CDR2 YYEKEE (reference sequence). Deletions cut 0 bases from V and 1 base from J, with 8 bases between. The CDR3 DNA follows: TGTGCCAGCAGCTTGGCGGGGATGAGCAATCAGCCCCAGCATTTT. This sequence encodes CASSLAGMSNQPQHF. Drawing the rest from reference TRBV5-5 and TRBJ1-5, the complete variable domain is DAGVTQSPTHLIKTRGQQVTLRCSPISGHKSVSWYQQVLGQGPQFIFQYYEKEERGRGNFPDRFSARQFPNYSSELNVNALLLGDSALYLCASSLAGMSNQPQHFGDGTRLSIL.

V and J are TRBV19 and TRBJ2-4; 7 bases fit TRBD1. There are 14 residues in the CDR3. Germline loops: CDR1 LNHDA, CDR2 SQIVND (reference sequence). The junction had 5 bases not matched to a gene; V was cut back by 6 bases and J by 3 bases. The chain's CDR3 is CASSLDRDKNIQYF. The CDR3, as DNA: TGTGCCAGTAGCCTCGACAGGGACAAAAACATTCAGTACTTC.

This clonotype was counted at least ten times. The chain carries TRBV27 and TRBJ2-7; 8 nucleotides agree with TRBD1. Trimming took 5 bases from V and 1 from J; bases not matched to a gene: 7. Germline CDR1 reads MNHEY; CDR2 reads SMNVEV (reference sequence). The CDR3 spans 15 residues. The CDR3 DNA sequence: TGTGCCAGCAGTACGACAGGGGAACAGTCCTACGAGCAGTACTTC. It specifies CASSTTGEQSYEQYF.

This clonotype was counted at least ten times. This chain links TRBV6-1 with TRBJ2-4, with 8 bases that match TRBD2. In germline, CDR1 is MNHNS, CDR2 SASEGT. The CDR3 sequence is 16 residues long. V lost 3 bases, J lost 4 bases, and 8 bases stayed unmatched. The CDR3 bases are TGTGCCAGCAGTGAGAGCGGGAGTAATGGTAAAAACATTCAGTACTTC. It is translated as CASSESGSNGKNIQYF.

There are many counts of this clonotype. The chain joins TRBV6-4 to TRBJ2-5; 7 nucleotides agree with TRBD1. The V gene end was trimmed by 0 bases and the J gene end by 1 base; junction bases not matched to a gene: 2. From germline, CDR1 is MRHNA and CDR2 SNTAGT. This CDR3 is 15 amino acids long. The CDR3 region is CASSDSSGGQETQYF. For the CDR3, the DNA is TGTGCCAGCAGTGACTCGTCAGGGGGCCAAGAGACCCAGTACTTC.

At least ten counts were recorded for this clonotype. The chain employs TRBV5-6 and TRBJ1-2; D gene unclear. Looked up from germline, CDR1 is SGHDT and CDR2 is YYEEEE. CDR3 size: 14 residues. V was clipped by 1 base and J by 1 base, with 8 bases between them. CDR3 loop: CASSLSRFNYGYTF. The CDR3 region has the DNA TGTGCCAGCAGCTTGTCTAGGTTTAACTATGGCTACACCTTC.

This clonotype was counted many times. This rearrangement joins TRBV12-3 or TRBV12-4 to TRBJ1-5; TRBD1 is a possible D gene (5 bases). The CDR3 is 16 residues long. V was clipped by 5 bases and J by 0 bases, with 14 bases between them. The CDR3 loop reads CASSVGHTYSNQPQHF. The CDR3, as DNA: TGTGCCAGCAGTGTGGGGCACACTTATAGCAATCAGCCCCAGCATTTT.

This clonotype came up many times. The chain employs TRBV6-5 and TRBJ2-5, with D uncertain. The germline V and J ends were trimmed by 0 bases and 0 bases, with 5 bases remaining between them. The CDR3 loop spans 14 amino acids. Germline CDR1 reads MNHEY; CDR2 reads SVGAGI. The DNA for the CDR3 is TGTGCCAGCAGTTACTCGCGGTACCAAGAGACCCAGTACTTC. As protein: CASSYSRYQETQYF.

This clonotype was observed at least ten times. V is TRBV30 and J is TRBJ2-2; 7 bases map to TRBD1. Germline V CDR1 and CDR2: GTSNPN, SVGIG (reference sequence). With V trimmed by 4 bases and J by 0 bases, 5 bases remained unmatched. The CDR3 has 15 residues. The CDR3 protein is CAWNTGTANTGELFF. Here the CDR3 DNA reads TGTGCCTGGAACACCGGGACAGCGAACACCGGGGAGCTGTTTTTT.

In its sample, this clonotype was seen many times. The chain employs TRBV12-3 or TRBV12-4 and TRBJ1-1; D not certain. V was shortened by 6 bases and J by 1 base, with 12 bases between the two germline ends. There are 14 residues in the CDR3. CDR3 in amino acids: CASSLNMRNTEAFF. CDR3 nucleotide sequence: TGTGCCAGCAGCCTTAACATGAGGAACACTGAAGCTTTCTTT.

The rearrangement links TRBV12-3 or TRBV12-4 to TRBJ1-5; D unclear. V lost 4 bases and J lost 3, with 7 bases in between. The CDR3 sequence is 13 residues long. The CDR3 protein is CASSWAPNQPQHF. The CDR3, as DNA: TGTGCCAGCAGTTGGGCCCCCAATCAGCCCCAGCATTTT.

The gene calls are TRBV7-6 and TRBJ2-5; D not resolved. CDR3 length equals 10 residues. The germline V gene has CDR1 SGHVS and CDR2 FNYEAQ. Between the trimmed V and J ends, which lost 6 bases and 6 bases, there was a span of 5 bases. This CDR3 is CASRGKTQYF. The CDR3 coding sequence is TGTGCCAGCAGAGGAAAGACCCAGTACTTC.

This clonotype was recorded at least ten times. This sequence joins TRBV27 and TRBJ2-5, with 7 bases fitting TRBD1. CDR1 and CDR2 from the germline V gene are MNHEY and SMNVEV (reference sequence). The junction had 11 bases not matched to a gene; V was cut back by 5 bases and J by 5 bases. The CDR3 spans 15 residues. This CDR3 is CASSPGGWSEETQYF. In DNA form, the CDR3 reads TGTGCCAGCAGTCCAGGGGGTTGGTCGGAGGAGACCCAGTACTTC.

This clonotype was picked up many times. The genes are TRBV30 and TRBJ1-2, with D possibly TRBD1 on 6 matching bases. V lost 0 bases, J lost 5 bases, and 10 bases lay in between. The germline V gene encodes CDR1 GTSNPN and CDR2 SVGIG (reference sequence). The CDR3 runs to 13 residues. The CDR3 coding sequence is TGTGCCTGGAGTGTACAGGGAGGGTATGGCTACACCTTC. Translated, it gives CAWSVQGGYGYTF.

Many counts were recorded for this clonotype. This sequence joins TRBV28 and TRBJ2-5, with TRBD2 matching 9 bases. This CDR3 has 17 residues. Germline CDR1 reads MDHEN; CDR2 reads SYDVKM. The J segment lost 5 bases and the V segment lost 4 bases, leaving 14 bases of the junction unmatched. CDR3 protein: CASSSPNGSGRGETQYF. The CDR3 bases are TGTGCCAGCAGTTCCCCCAATGGTAGCGGGAGAGGGGAGACCCAGTACTTC.

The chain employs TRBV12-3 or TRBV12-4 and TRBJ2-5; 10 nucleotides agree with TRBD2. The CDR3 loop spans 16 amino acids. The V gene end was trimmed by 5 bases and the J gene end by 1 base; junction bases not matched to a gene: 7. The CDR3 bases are TGTGCCAGCAGTCCGTGGACTAGCGGTTTCCAAGAGACCCAGTACTTC. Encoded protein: CASSPWTSGFQETQYF.

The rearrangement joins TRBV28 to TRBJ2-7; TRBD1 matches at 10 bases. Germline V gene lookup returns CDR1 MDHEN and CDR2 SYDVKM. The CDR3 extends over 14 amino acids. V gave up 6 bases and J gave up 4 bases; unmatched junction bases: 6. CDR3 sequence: CASRKTGGRYEQYF. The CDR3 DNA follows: TGTGCCAGCAGGAAGACAGGGGGCAGGTACGAGCAGTACTTC.

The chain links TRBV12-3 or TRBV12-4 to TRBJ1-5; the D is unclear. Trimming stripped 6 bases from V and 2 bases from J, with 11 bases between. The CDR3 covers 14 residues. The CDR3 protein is CASRMGLGNQPQHF. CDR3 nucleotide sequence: TGTGCCAGCAGGATGGGGTTGGGCAATCAGCCCCAGCATTTT.

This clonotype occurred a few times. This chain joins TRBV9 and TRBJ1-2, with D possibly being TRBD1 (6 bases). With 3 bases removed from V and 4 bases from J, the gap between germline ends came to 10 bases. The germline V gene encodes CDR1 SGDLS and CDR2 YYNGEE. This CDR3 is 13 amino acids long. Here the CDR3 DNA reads TGTGCCAGCAGCGGGACAGCCGTCTATGGCTACACCTTC. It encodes CASSGTAVYGYTF.

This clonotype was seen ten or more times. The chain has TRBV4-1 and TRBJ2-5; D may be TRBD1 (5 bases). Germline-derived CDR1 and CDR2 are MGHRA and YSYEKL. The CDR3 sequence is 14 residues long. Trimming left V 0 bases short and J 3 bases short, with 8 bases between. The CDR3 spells CASSQDLGEETQYF. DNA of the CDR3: TGCGCCAGCAGCCAAGATTTAGGGGAAGAGACCCAGTACTTC.

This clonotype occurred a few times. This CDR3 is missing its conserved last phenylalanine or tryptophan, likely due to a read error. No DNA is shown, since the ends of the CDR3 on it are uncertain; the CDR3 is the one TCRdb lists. This chain's CDR3 is CASSHSVAG. The chain carries TRBV12-3 or TRBV12-4 and TRBJ2-7; TRBD2, as called in the table, went unchecked against the DNA. The CDR3 has 9 amino acids, counting both end residues.

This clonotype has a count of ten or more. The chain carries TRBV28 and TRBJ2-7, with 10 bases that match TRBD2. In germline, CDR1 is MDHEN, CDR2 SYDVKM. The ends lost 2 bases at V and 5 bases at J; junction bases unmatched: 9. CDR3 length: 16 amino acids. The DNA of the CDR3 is TGTGCCAGCAGTTTAATCTCAGCGGGAGGGCCCCACGAGCAGTACTTC. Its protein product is CASSLISAGGPHEQYF.